What follows are 27 T cell receptor beta chains derived from one specimen sequenced in a study of Ad26.COV2.S vaccination and SARS-CoV-2 variants (TCRdb year 2021). The sample's treatment or condition, from its label and the paper: about 20 received Ad26.COV2.S at low or high dose, single or two shots; several received placebo; per-sample allocation not given. Repertoires of vaccine and placebo recipients were sequenced from samples taken on day 63 after the first injection. Preparation of the library involved the immunoSEQ multiplex PCR assay. What TCRdb holds here is the immuneACCESS table cut down to in-frame rearrangements. Part of the clones is not present; checked against another copy, under half of the missing clones reflect an unresolved V gene, and the others are unexplained. The sample contains around 320,000 clones, 80% to 90% of them found a single time. The ten largest clones take up 3.4% of the sample.

Sequenced here: peripheral blood, sampled in a trial of Ad26.COV2.S vaccine versus placebo. The receptor source for this set is a person aged 18-65 years who received the Ad26.COV2.S COVID-19 vaccine or a placebo.

The rearrangement joins TRBV12-3 or TRBV12-4 to TRBJ2-1, with TRBD2 matching 12 bases. Trimming removed 6 bases from V and 9 bases from J; junction bases left unmatched: 3. CDR3 size: 13 residues. CDR3 residues: CASRLAGGVEQFF. The CDR3 nucleotides read TGTGCCAGCAGACTAGCGGGGGGCGTTGAGCAGTTCTTC.

A note on this clone: At one boundary the junction diverges from the germline segment, which might be a read error. This chain uses TRBV19 with TRBJ2-1, with 10 bases lining up with TRBD2. Germline loops: CDR1 LNHDA, CDR2 SQIVND (reference sequence). The CDR3 is made up of 15 amino acids. CDR3 residues: CASSLSGGAYNEQFF. The CDR3 DNA follows: TGTGCCAGTAGTCTGAGCGGGGGGGCCTATAATGAGCAGTTCTTC.

This chain connects TRBV4-2 to TRBJ1-5; TRBD1 matches 9 bases. Germline V lookup: CDR1 LGHNA, CDR2 YNFKEQ. The CDR3 length is 18 residues. The junction had 9 bases not matched to a gene; V was cut back by 1 base and J by 2 bases. The CDR3 is CASSQVGTGRNGNQPQHF. The CDR3 DNA is TGTGCCAGCAGCCAAGTAGGGACAGGGAGGAATGGCAATCAGCCCCAGCATTTT.

The V gene is TRBV27, the J gene TRBJ1-5; the D gene is possibly TRBD1 (6 bases). Germline V gene sequence: CDR1 MNHEY, CDR2 SMNVEV (reference sequence). Trimming left V 7 bases short and J 2 bases short, with 12 bases between. This CDR3 contains 14 residues. The chain's CDR3 is CASKLGAGNQPQHF. The CDR3 DNA sequence: TGTGCCAGCAAGTTGGGGGCCGGCAATCAGCCCCAGCATTTT.

J is TRBJ1-2 and V is TRBV30, with D possibly being TRBD1 (5 bases). The V end was cut by 0 bases, the J end by 7 bases, with 9 bases between. The CDR3 sequence is 12 residues long. Germline loops: CDR1 GTSNPN, CDR2 SVGIG (reference sequence). CDR3 nucleotide sequence: TGTGCCTGGAGTGTACGGAGGGGTGGCTACACCTTC. Its translation: CAWSVRRGGYTF.

The V and J genes are TRBV4-3 and TRBJ2-7; maybe TRBD1 (6 bases). Germline-derived CDR1 and CDR2 are LGHNA and YSLEER. Between the trimmed V and J ends, which lost 3 bases and 2 bases, there was a span of 11 bases. This CDR3 contains 14 residues. The CDR3 loop is CASSHGQPPYEQYF. In nucleotides, the CDR3 is TGCGCCAGCAGCCATGGACAGCCTCCCTACGAGCAGTACTTC.

This clone was detected only a few times. The chain recombines TRBV5-1 with TRBJ1-1, with a tentative D call TRBD1 (6 bases). CDR1 and CDR2 from the germline V gene are SGHRS and YFSETQ. There are 13 residues in the CDR3. Deletions cut 7 bases from V and 4 bases from J, with 14 bases between. DNA for the CDR3: TGCGCCAGCCGATTGTCAGGGGCCACTGAAGCTTTCTTT. It specifies CASRLSGATEAFF.

This sequence joins TRBV5-5 and TRBJ1-6; a weak D match, TRBD1 (5 bases). The CDR3 consists of 13 residues. The V and J ends lost 0 bases and 9 bases respectively, with 7 bases between them. From germline, CDR1 is SGHKS and CDR2 YYEKEE (reference sequence). The CDR3 region has the DNA TGTGCCAGCAGCTTGGACGGGGGTTCACCCCTCCACTTT. It specifies CASSLDGGSPLHF.

The genes are TRBV4-3 and TRBJ2-3; D may be TRBD2 (6 bases). The CDR3 loop spans 16 amino acids. Per germline, CDR1 LGHNA and CDR2 YSLEER. Trimming shortened V by 0 bases and J by 2 bases, and 12 bases separated the two germline ends. CDR3 sequence reads: CASSQDVGLFTDTQYF. CDR3 DNA: TGCGCCAGCAGCCAAGATGTCGGACTATTCACAGATACGCAGTATTTT.

The chain joins TRBV27 to TRBJ2-5, with D maybe TRBD2 (6 bases). The CDR3 is 16 amino acids. Germline CDR1 and CDR2: MNHEY and SMNVEV (reference sequence). Trimming left V 1 base short and J 4 bases short, with 16 bases between. The CDR3 coding sequence is TGTGCCAGCAGTTTATATGCGGGGCGGGCAACAGAGACCCAGTACTTC. Translating gives CASSLYAGRATETQYF.

The V and J genes are TRBV6-2 or TRBV6-3 and TRBJ1-5; 9 positions match TRBD1. The CDR3 length is 16 residues. CDR1 MNHEY and CDR2 SVGEGT come from the germline V gene. Trimming cost V 2 bases and J 2 bases; bases outside gene matches: 4. The CDR3 coding sequence is TGTGCCAGCAGTTACCAAGGACAGGGGCGCAATCAGCCCCAGCATTTT. Its protein product is CASSYQGQGRNQPQHF.

The chain joins TRBV29-1 to TRBJ1-3, with D possibly matching TRBD1 (6 bases). Germline assignment: CDR1 SQVTM and CDR2 ANQGSEA. V lost 6 bases and J 0 bases, leaving 12 bases between the germline ends. The CDR3 covers 14 residues. The chain's CDR3 is CSVRQDRSGNTIYF. CDR3 DNA sequence: TGCAGCGTCAGACAGGACCGCTCTGGAAACACCATATATTTT. Full variable domain (rest looked up from reference TRBV29-1 and TRBJ1-3): SAVISQKPSRDICQRGTSLTIQCQVDSQVTMMFWYRQQPGQSLTLIATANQGSEATYESGFVIDKFPISRPNLTFSTLTVSNMSPEDSSIYLCSVRQDRSGNTIYFGEGSWLTVV.

The V gene is TRBV19, the J gene TRBJ1-1; D gene uncertain. Looked up from germline, CDR1 is LNHDA and CDR2 is SQIVND (reference sequence). V dropped 2 bases and J dropped 1 base, with 11 bases sitting between them. The CDR3 has 15 amino acids. CDR3: CASSIWGYQNTEAFF. The CDR3 DNA reads TGTGCCAGTAGTATATGGGGATACCAGAACACTGAAGCTTTCTTT.

CDR3 bases: TGTGCCAGCAGCTTAGATGCCTGGGAAAAAGAGACCCAGTACTTC. This encodes CASSLDAWEKETQYF. The rearrangement joins TRBV11-2 to TRBJ2-5; D uncertain. Germline V gives CDR1 SGHAT, CDR2 FQNNGV. Trimming removed 0 bases from V and 3 bases from J, with 11 bases in between. The CDR3 loop spans 15 amino acids.

The chain is built from TRBV9 and TRBJ1-1, with 7 bases aligning to TRBD1. The CDR3 consists of 15 residues. CDR1 is SGDLS and CDR2 is YYNGEE in the germline V gene. The junction had 3 bases not matched to a gene; V was cut back by 0 bases and J by 1 base. The CDR3 spells CASSVAGTANTEAFF. DNA for the CDR3: TGTGCCAGCAGCGTAGCCGGGACAGCGAACACTGAAGCTTTCTTT.

This chain joins TRBV6-1 and TRBJ2-7; TRBD2 matches at 9 bases. The CDR3 consists of 14 residues. J was trimmed by 6 bases and V by 3 bases; bases with no gene match: 6. Germline V lookup: CDR1 MNHNS, CDR2 SASEGT. DNA for the CDR3: TGTGCCAGCAGTGATGCGGGGGGGACTTTCGAGCAGTACTTC. The encoded protein is CASSDAGGTFEQYF.

The V call is TRBV6-1, the J call TRBJ1-3; tentatively, D is TRBD1 (5 bases). This CDR3 region has 14 residues. Per germline, CDR1 MNHNS and CDR2 SASEGT. V was trimmed by 3 bases and J by 3 bases, leaving 9 bases between them. CDR3 bases: TGTGCCAGCAGTGAGGGGGGGTATGGAAACACCATATATTTT. Translation: CASSEGGYGNTIYF.

V and J are TRBV19 and TRBJ1-1, with unresolved D. V was cut by 6 bases and J by 0 bases, with 14 bases left in between. Germline V CDR1 and CDR2: LNHDA, SQIVND (reference sequence). The CDR3 is made up of 15 amino acids. CDR3 loop: CASRLLREMNTEAFF. The CDR3, as DNA: TGTGCCAGTAGACTCCTTAGGGAAATGAACACTGAAGCTTTCTTT.

The J gene is TRBJ1-1, the V gene TRBV28; no definite D call. V was shortened by 6 bases and J by 1 base, with 9 bases between the two germline ends. The CDR3 has 13 amino acids. Germline loops: CDR1 MDHEN, CDR2 SYDVKM. For the CDR3, the DNA is TGTGCCAGCAGGAGTTGGAGGAACACTGAAGCTTTCTTT. Protein product: CASRSWRNTEAFF.

The V gene is TRBV9, the J gene TRBJ2-7; D possibly uses TRBD1 or TRBD2 (5 bases each). V dropped 0 bases and J dropped 4 bases, with 14 bases sitting between them. The CDR3 sequence is 15 residues long. The germline V gene has CDR1 SGDLS and CDR2 YYNGEE. The CDR3 sequence is CASSVEGTDFYEQYF. The CDR3 DNA sequence: TGTGCCAGCAGCGTAGAGGGGACGGACTTTTACGAGCAGTACTTC.

The V gene is TRBV19, the J gene TRBJ2-7, with a tentative D call TRBD1 (5 bases). This CDR3 is built from 14 residues. V was pared by 2 bases and J by 4 bases, with 12 bases between. Germline loops: CDR1 LNHDA, CDR2 SQIVND (reference sequence). The chain's CDR3 is CASSIQGGQYEQYF. The DNA of the CDR3 is TGTGCCAGTAGTATACAGGGCGGCCAGTACGAGCAGTACTTC.

V and J are TRBV6-2 or TRBV6-3 and TRBJ2-7; 9 bases line up with TRBD2. Germline V gives CDR1 MNHEY, CDR2 SVGEGT. The CDR3 runs to 16 residues. V was pared by 6 bases and J by 4 bases, with 13 bases of the junction left unmatched. The CDR3 here is CASSRLRLAVDYEQYF. CDR3 DNA: TGTGCCAGCAGCCGACTCAGACTAGCGGTCGATTACGAGCAGTACTTC.

The chain recombines TRBV7-2 with TRBJ2-2, with TRBD1 matching over 7 bases. CDR1 and CDR2 from the germline V gene are SGHTA and FQGNSA. The CDR3 totals 14 residues. The junction had 0 bases not matched to a gene; V was cut back by 1 base and J by 4 bases. The CDR3 DNA reads as TGTGCCAGCAGCTTAGACAGGGGCACCGGGGAGCTGTTTTTT. Translation: CASSLDRGTGELFF.

The chain employs TRBV4-2 and TRBJ1-5, with D possibly TRBD1 on 5 matching bases. Germline values: CDR1 LGHNA, CDR2 YNFKEQ. V shed 1 base and J shed 7 bases, with 11 bases lying between them. CDR3 length: 14 amino acids. The CDR3 sequence: CASSQVGGGQPQHF. CDR3 sequence (DNA): TGTGCCAGCAGCCAAGTGGGGGGAGGGCAGCCCCAGCATTTT.

In its sample, this clone was seen a few times. The CDR3 protein is CASSFSEGATDTQYF. CDR3 DNA: TGTGCCAGCAGTTTTTCGGAGGGGGCTACAGATACGCAGTATTTT. V usage is TRBV28 and J usage is TRBJ2-3, with a tentative D call TRBD1 (7 bases). V was cut by 3 bases and J by 3 bases, with 13 bases left in between. The germline CDR1 and CDR2 sequences are MDHEN and SYDVKM. CDR3 length: 15 residues.

The chain links TRBV30 to TRBJ1-4; no clear D. The CDR3 extends over 13 amino acids. Germline CDR1 is GTSNPN and CDR2 is SVGIG (reference sequence). The V end was cut by 0 bases, the J end by 4 bases, with 6 bases between. This CDR3 is CAWSVRYNEKLFF. As DNA, the CDR3 is TGTGCCTGGAGTGTCAGGTATAATGAAAAACTGTTTTTT.

The V and J genes are TRBV19 and TRBJ1-2; 8 nucleotides agree with TRBD1. Losses at the gene ends were 3 bases for V and 3 bases for J; bases not matched to a gene: 0. CDR3 size: 13 residues. Germline CDR1 LNHDA, CDR2 SQIVND (reference sequence). CDR3 amino acids: CASSMDRDYGYTF. CDR3 nucleotide sequence: TGTGCCAGTAGTATGGACAGGGACTATGGCTACACCTTC.